These 7 T cell receptor beta chains were sequenced from one sample in a study of breast tumors, draining lymph nodes, adjacent tissues (dated by TCRdb to about 2016). Library preparation used multiplex PCR. The reads were generated on an Illumina HiSeq 2000. Clones were called with MiXCR by TCRdb after fastp trimmed the public reads at Q25, and only in-frame beta chains were retained. Merged by CDR3 protein, the rows form single entries marked with the most common genes and DNA. The sample data list approximately 230,000 distinct CDR3 sequences, and around 35% of these were observed just once. The ten top clones hold approximately 3.5% of the sample. Lymph node samples were obtained from the axillary draining lymph nodes of breast cancer patients. Sequences were obtained from axillary lymph node tissue. The receptors come from a female donor with breast cancer. Some clones in this sample may be carry-over from other donors' samples.

The chain's CDR3 is CASSLGQATNEQYF. In DNA, the CDR3 is TGTGCCAGCAGCTTGGGACAGGCTACTAACGAGCAGTACTTC. The rearrangement links TRBV5-5 to TRBJ2-7; a possible D gene is TRBD1 (6 bases). The CDR3 contains 14 residues. CDR1 is SGHKS and CDR2 is YYEKEE in the germline V gene (reference sequence). Trimming took off 0 bases at V and 5 bases at J, with 12 bases between the two ends.

This clonotype was seen many times. V usage is TRBV2 and J usage is TRBJ2-2, with D possibly called TRBD1 or TRBD2 (5 bases each). Germline V lookup: CDR1 SNHLY, CDR2 FYNNEI. Trimming took off 7 bases at V and 15 bases at J, with 15 bases between the two ends. This CDR3 is 11 amino acids long. CDR3 protein: CASTNGAKMFF. CDR3 DNA sequence: TGTGCCAGCACCAACGGGGCGAAGATGTTTTTT.

This clonotype was detected ten times or more. The chain has TRBV5-1 and TRBJ2-2; 9 nucleotides align to TRBD1. The germline V gene has CDR1 SGHRS and CDR2 YFSETQ. The trim removed 2 bases at V and 4 bases at J, leaving 3 bases unmatched. This CDR3 comprises 15 residues. The CDR3 DNA reads as TGCGCCAGCAGCTTAGGGGACAGGGCCACCGGGGAGCTGTTTTTT. Translation gives CASSLGDRATGELFF.

Ten or more counts support this clonotype. V is TRBV9 and J is TRBJ2-1; D is unresolved. The CDR3 is 13 amino acids. Germline V gives CDR1 SGDLS, CDR2 YYNGEE. The V end lost 10 bases, the J end lost 3 bases, and 14 bases lay between the germline ends. CDR3 sequence (DNA): TGTGCCCACCAAGGGTACCTCTACAATGAGCAGTTCTTC. Translation: CAHQGYLYNEQFF.

As to this clonotype: Just one base apart from a much larger clone, this may be a read error. This chain connects TRBV10-2 to TRBJ2-3; D ambiguous. Germline V CDR1 and CDR2: WSHSY, SAAADI. Between the trimmed V and J ends, which lost 6 bases and 1 base, there was a span of 14 bases. This CDR3 is 15 amino acids long. CDR3 amino acids: CASRRNPGRTDTQYF. In DNA form, the CDR3 reads TGCGCCAGCAGGAGGAACCCCGGCCGCACAGATACGCAGTATTTT.

This clonotype was recorded at least ten times. The chain uses TRBV5-1 and TRBJ2-5; 11 bases line up with TRBD2. From germline, CDR1 is SGHRS and CDR2 YFSETQ. The CDR3 has 16 amino acids. V gave up 3 bases and J gave up 5 bases; unmatched junction bases: 9. Here the CDR3 DNA reads TGCGCCAGCAGCTCAACTAGCGGGAGCGCACGGGAGACCCAGTACTTC. Translation: CASSSTSGSARETQYF.

This chain connects TRBV7-3 to TRBJ1-1, with 9 bases fitting TRBD1. Trimming took 4 bases from V and 2 from J; bases not matched to a gene: 5. Germline V CDR1 and CDR2: SGHTA, FQGTGA. The CDR3 is 15 residues long. CDR3 in amino acids: CASSSGTGRNTEAFF. The CDR3 DNA follows: TGTGCCAGCAGCTCAGGGACAGGGAGAAACACTGAAGCTTTCTTT.